This T cell receptor beta chain was retrieved from a study of T cells after yellow fever vaccination. V lost 4 bases, J lost 4 bases, and 4 bases stayed unmatched. The CDR3 covers 13 residues. Germline loops: CDR1 DFQATT, CDR2 SNEGSKA (reference sequence). TCRdb analysed the 5' RACE reads with MiXCR anew, one entry per CDR3 protein. Of approximately 300,000 distinct CDR3 sequences in the sample, approximately 7% were seen once. In this sample, this clonotype turned up a few times. V is TRBV20-1 and J is TRBJ1-5; TRBD1 agrees at 7 bases. This sample comprised PBMCs, obtained about 41 days after the first yellow fever vaccination. This TCR was sampled from a man younger than 35 who received the YFV17D yellow fever vaccine. The CDR3, as DNA: TGCAGTGCTAAGGGGGCAATAAATCAGCCCCAGCATTTT. The encoded protein is CSAKGAINQPQHF.